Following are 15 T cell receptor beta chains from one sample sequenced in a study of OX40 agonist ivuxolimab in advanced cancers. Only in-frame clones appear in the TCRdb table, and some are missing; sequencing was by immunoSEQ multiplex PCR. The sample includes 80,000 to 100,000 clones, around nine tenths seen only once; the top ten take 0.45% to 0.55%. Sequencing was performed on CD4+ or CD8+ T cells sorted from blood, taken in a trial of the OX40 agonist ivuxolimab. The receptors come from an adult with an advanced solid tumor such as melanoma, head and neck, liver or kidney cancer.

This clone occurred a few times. CDR3 nucleotides: TGTGCCAGTAGTCTCCAGACAGGAGTATACGAGCAGTACTTC. This sequence encodes CASSLQTGVYEQYF. This chain links TRBV19 with TRBJ2-7; tentatively, D is TRBD1 (6 bases). V lost 5 bases, J lost 4 bases, and 15 bases lay in between. The CDR3 sequence is 14 residues long. CDR1 and CDR2 from the germline V gene are LNHDA and SQIVND (reference sequence).

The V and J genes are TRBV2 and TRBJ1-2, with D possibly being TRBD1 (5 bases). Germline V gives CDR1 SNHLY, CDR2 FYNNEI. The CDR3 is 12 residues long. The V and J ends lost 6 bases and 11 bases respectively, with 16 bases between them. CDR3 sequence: CASRGDGQGYTF. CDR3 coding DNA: TGTGCCAGCAGGGGGGACGGCCAAGGGTACACCTTC.

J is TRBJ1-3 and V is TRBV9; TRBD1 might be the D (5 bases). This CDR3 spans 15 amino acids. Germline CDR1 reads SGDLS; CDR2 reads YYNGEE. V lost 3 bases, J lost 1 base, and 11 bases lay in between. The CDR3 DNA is TGTGCCAGCAGCGGTACTCAGGGATCTGGAAACACCATATATTTT. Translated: CASSGTQGSGNTIYF. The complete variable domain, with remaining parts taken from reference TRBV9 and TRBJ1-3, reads DSGVTQTPKHLITATGQRVTLRCSPRSGDLSVYWYQQSLDQGLQFLIQYYNGEERAKGNILERFSAQQFPDLHSELNLSSLELGDSALYFCASSGTQGSGNTIYFGEGSWLTVV.

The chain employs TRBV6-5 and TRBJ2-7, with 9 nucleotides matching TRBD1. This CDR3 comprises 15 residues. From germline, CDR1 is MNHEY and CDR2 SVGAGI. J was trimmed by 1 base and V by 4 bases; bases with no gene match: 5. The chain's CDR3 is CASSSQGARSYEQYF. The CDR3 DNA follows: TGTGCCAGCAGTTCACAGGGGGCGCGGTCCTACGAGCAGTACTTC.

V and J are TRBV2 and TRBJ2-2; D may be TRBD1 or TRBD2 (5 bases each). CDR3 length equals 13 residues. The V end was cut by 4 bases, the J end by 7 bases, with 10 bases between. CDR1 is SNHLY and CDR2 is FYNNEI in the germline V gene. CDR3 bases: TGTGCCAGCAGTGCTCAGGGAGTCGGGGAGCTGTTTTTT. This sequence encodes CASSAQGVGELFF.

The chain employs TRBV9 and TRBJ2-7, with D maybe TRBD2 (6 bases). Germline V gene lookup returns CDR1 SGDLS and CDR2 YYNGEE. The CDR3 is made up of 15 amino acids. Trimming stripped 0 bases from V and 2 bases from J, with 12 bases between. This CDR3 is CASSVGEWGAYEQYF. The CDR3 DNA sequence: TGTGCCAGCAGCGTAGGGGAGTGGGGGGCCTACGAGCAGTACTTC. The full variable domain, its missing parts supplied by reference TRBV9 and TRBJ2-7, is DSGVTQTPKHLITATGQRVTLRCSPRSGDLSVYWYQQSLDQGLQFLIQYYNGEERAKGNILERFSAQQFPDLHSELNLSSLELGDSALYFCASSVGEWGAYEQYFGPGTRLTVT.

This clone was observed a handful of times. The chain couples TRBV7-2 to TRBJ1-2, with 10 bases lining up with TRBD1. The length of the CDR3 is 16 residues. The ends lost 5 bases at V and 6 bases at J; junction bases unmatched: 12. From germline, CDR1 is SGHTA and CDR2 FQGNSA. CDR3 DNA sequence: TGTGCCAGCAGCGAAGATGGGACAGGGGAGTATGATGGCTACACCTTC. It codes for CASSEDGTGEYDGYTF.

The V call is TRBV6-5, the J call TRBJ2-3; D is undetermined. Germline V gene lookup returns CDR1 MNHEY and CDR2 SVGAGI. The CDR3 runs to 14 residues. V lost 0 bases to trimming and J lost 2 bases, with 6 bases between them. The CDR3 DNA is TGTGCCAGCAGTTACTCGCGCCACACAGATACGCAGTATTTT. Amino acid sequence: CASSYSRHTDTQYF.

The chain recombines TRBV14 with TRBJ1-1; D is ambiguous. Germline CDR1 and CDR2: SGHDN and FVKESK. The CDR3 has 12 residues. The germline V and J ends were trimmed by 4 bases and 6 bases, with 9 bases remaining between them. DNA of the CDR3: TGTGCCAGCAGCCTTGGCTCCGCTGAAGCTTTCTTT. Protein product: CASSLGSAEAFF.

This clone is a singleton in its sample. CDR3 coding DNA: TGTGCCAGCACATTGGGGGGCCCTGGAAACACCATATATTTT. Translated: CASTLGGPGNTIYF. This chain uses TRBV5-4 with TRBJ1-3, with D maybe TRBD1 (6 bases). The germline V gene encodes CDR1 SGHNT and CDR2 YYREEE (reference sequence). This CDR3 has 14 residues. V was shortened by 6 bases and J by 2 bases, with 12 bases between the two germline ends.

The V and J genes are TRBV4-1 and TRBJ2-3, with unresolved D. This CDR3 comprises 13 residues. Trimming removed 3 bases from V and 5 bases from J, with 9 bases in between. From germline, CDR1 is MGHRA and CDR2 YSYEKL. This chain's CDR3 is CASSHNWGDTQYF. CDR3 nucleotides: TGCGCCAGCAGCCATAACTGGGGAGATACGCAGTATTTT.

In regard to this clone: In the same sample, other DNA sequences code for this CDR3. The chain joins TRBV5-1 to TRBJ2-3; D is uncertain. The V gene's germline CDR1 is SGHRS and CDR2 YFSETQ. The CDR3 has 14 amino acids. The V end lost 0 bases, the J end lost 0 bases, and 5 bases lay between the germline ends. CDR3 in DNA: TGCGCCAGCAGCTTGGGGGGAAGCACAGATACGCAGTATTTT. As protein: CASSLGGSTDTQYF.

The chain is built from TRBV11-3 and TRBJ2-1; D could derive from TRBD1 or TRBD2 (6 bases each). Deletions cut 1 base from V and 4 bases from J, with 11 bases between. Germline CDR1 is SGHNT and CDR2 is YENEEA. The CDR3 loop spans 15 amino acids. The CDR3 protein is CASSLGRGEYNEQFF. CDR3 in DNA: TGTGCCAGCAGCTTAGGGAGGGGGGAGTACAATGAGCAGTTCTTC.

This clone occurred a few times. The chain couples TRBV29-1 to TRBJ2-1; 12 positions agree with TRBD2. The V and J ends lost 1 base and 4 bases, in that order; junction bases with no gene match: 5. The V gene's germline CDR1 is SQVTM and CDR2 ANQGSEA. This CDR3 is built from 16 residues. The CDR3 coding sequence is TGCAGCGTTGAAGGGACTAGCGGGGTAGCTTACAATGAGCAGTTCTTC. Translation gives CSVEGTSGVAYNEQFF.

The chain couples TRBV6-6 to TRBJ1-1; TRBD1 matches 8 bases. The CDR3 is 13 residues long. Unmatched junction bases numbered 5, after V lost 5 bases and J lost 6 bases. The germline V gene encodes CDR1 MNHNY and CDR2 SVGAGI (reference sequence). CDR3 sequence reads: CASSPTTGAEAFF. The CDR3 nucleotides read TGTGCCAGCAGTCCCACGACAGGGGCTGAAGCTTTCTTT.